The 9 T cell receptor beta chains below come from one sample, sequenced in a study of blood T cell repertoires in COVID-19. Assay: immunoSEQ multiplex PCR; the TCRdb copy retains only in-frame clones and omits some. Of 250,000 to 350,000 clones in the sample, 92% were seen once. Sequenced input: PBMCs or T cells enriched from blood (not recorded which). The receptors were sampled from a woman in her 30s who had recovered from COVID-19.

The chain has TRBV19 and TRBJ2-1, with 9 bases identical to TRBD1. Germline CDR1 reads LNHDA; CDR2 reads SQIVND (reference sequence). With V trimmed by 9 bases and J by 5 bases, 5 bases remained unmatched. This CDR3 has 13 amino acids. The CDR3: CASPDRGNNEQFF. The CDR3 DNA reads TGTGCCAGCCCGGACAGGGGAAACAATGAGCAGTTCTTC.

The V and J genes are TRBV9 and TRBJ2-1; D ambiguous. CDR3 length: 11 amino acids. V lost 3 bases and J lost 6, with 4 bases in between. The germline CDR1 and CDR2 sequences are SGDLS and YYNGEE. The DNA for the CDR3 is TGTGCCAGCAGCGCGTCCAATGAGCAGTTCTTC. It is translated as CASSASNEQFF.

V is TRBV27 and J is TRBJ2-7, with TRBD2 matching 7 bases. The germline V gene has CDR1 MNHEY and CDR2 SMNVEV (reference sequence). J gave up 6 bases and V 5 bases, and 10 bases lay outside the gene matches. This CDR3 region has 14 residues. The chain's CDR3 is CASSRGGGPAEQYF. DNA of the CDR3: TGTGCCAGCAGTCGTGGGGGGGGTCCTGCCGAGCAGTACTTC.

The CDR3 loop is CATSFERGPKNTGELFF. DNA for the CDR3: TGTGCCACCAGCTTTGAAAGGGGCCCTAAGAACACCGGGGAGCTGTTTTTT. The chain joins TRBV15 to TRBJ2-2, with D possibly TRBD1 on 5 matching bases. CDR1 and CDR2 from the germline V gene are LNHNV and YYDKDF (reference sequence). This CDR3 has 17 residues. Trimming stripped 5 bases from V and 1 base from J, with 17 bases between.

The chain joins TRBV28 to TRBJ1-2; D is ambiguous. The V end lost 3 bases, the J end lost 4 bases, and 9 bases lay between the germline ends. CDR3 length: 13 residues. Per the germline V gene, CDR1 is MDHEN and CDR2 is SYDVKM. Here the CDR3 DNA reads TGTGCCAGCAGTTTTGGTGGCAGCTATGGCTACACCTTC. Translating gives CASSFGGSYGYTF.

The rearrangement joins TRBV28 to TRBJ2-1; D may be TRBD2 (6 bases). The germline V gene has CDR1 MDHEN and CDR2 SYDVKM. Trimming cost V 4 bases and J 8 bases, with 27 bases left between them. CDR3 length: 18 amino acids. The CDR3 nucleotides are TGTGCCAGCAGTTCCCTTTTTATACTTGGAGGGCCGAGGCATGAGCAGTTCTTC. Translation: CASSSLFILGGPRHEQFF.

This clone is a singleton in its sample. The gene calls are TRBV7-3 and TRBJ1-1; D uncertain. Trimming pared 1 base from V and 4 bases from J, leaving 7 bases between. CDR1 and CDR2 from the germline V gene are SGHTA and FQGTGA. The CDR3 loop spans 13 amino acids. CDR3 loop: CASSLIGSTEAFF. In DNA form, the CDR3 reads TGTGCCAGCAGCTTAATTGGCAGCACTGAAGCTTTCTTT.

The chain is built from TRBV5-1 and TRBJ2-1, with 7 bases identical to TRBD2. With 0 bases clipped from V and 0 bases from J, the junction kept 3 bases outside the gene matches. The CDR3 is made up of 16 amino acids. Looked up from germline, CDR1 is SGHRS and CDR2 is YFSETQ. This CDR3 reads CASSLALAASYNEQFF. For the CDR3, the DNA is TGCGCCAGCAGCTTGGCCCTAGCGGCCTCCTACAATGAGCAGTTCTTC.

The V and J genes are TRBV4-2 and TRBJ1-4; no reliable D call. Germline lookup yields CDR1 LGHNA and CDR2 YNFKEQ. This CDR3 has 14 amino acids. V lost 0 bases and J 8 bases, leaving 10 bases between the germline ends. DNA of the CDR3: TGTGCCAGCAGCCAAGATCCGCGTAGCGAAAAACTGTTTTTT. Amino acid sequence: CASSQDPRSEKLFF.